This record looks at one T cell receptor beta chain sequence and its context. The data were taken from a study of control samples from healthy donors and cancer patients. The assay was immunoSEQ multiplex PCR, and TCRdb's table has in-frame clones only and misses some. The sample comprises 130,000 to 150,000 clones, approximately 91% of which are singletons, and over 4% rests with the top ten. V trimming: 0 bases; J trimming: 5 bases; junction bases outside the gene matches: 5. Germline V lookup: CDR1 MNHEY, CDR2 SVGEGT. The CDR3 is 15 amino acids. The receptor comes from a man aged 25 to 45 in good health. This chain uses TRBV6-2 or TRBV6-3 with TRBJ2-5, with 8 bases aligning to TRBD2. The specimen was blood. The CDR3 sequence: CASSYSGGRWETQYF. The CDR3 DNA follows: TGTGCCAGCAGTTACTCGGGCGGGAGGTGGGAGACCCAGTACTTC.